The rows below give T cell receptor beta chains drawn from one sample of a study of blood T cell repertoires in COVID-19. Measured with immunoSEQ multiplex PCR; TCRdb has only the in-frame clones, and not every one. The profile covers over 300,000 clones, with about 90% appearing a single time and approximately 5% taken by the ten largest. Material: PBMCs or T cells enriched from blood (not recorded which). The receptor set was obtained from a woman aged 25 to 39 who had recovered from COVID-19. Each CDR3 is given with its conserved first and last residue. Fields, in order: CDR3 length, V gene, clone size, D gene, J gene, CDR3 protein, CDR3 DNA. D genes are given only for firm matches. Size is stated for part of the rows, as once, few or many counts, or as a class when the clone is expanded.

length: 17
V: TRBV4-3
size: NA
D: NA
J: TRBJ1-4
CDR3: CASSQGAGGQGHEKLFF
DNA: TGCGCCAGCAGCCAAGGGGCAGGTGGGCAGGGGCATGAAAAACTGTTTTTT

length: 13
V: TRBV7-2
size: NA
D: NA
J: TRBJ2-2
CDR3: CASSLVVAGELFF
DNA: TGTGCCAGCAGCTTAGTTGTCGCCGGGGAGCTGTTTTTT

length: 14
V: TRBV19
size: NA
D: TRBD1
J: TRBJ2-5
CDR3: CASSTGQPLGTQYF
DNA: TGTGCCAGTAGTACGGGACAGCCCTTGGGGACCCAGTACTTC

length: 17
V: TRBV7-3
size: NA
D: TRBD1
J: TRBJ1-2
CDR3: CASSSFGDRAKNYGYTF
DNA: TGTGCCAGCAGCTCCTTTGGGGACAGGGCAAAGAACTATGGCTACACCTTC

length: 16
V: TRBV9
size: NA
D: NA
J: TRBJ2-3
CDR3: CASSVGGPGSTDTQYF
DNA: TGTGCCAGCAGCGTAGGTGGCCCGGGGAGCACAGATACGCAGTATTTT

length: 15
V: TRBV9
size: NA
D: NA
J: TRBJ2-2
CDR3: CASSVAIGLAGELFF
DNA: TGTGCCAGCAGCGTAGCTATAGGTCTAGCCGGGGAGCTGTTTTTT

length: 15
V: TRBV18
size: NA
D: TRBD1
J: TRBJ1-2
CDR3: CASSPLDRGDYGYTF
DNA: TGTGCCAGCTCACCGCTGGACAGGGGAGACTATGGCTACACCTTC

length: 15
V: TRBV27
size: NA
D: NA
J: TRBJ2-3
CDR3: CASTGPATGVGTQYF
DNA: TGTGCCAGCACGGGCCCCGCAACGGGGGTAGGTACGCAGTATTTT

length: 17
V: TRBV9
size: once
D: NA
J: TRBJ1-1
CDR3: CASSPEPGRTRYPEAFF
DNA: TGTGCCAGCAGCCCTGAACCCGGGAGGACACGATACCCTGAAGCTTTCTTT

length: 14
V: TRBV27
size: few
D: NA
J: TRBJ2-1
CDR3: CASTGGASYNEQFF
DNA: TGTGCCAGCACCGGAGGAGCATCCTACAATGAGCAGTTCTTC

length: 16
V: TRBV4-2
size: NA
D: NA
J: TRBJ1-4
CDR3: CASSQEGRGGSEKLFF
DNA: TGTGCCAGCAGCCAAGAAGGGAGGGGGGGAAGTGAAAAACTGTTTTTT

length: 17
V: TRBV9
size: NA
D: NA
J: TRBJ1-3
CDR3: CASSAGTSKASGNTIYF
DNA: TGTGCCAGCAGTGCCGGGACAAGTAAAGCATCTGGAAACACCATATATTTT

length: 15
V: TRBV27
size: NA
D: TRBD1
J: TRBJ1-1
CDR3: CASSRTGGRDTEAFF
DNA: TGTGCCAGCAGTCGGACAGGGGGCAGGGACACTGAAGCTTTCTTT

length: 13
V: TRBV9
size: NA
D: NA
J: TRBJ1-1
CDR3: CASSVALNTEAFF
DNA: TGTGCCAGCAGCGTAGCCTTGAACACTGAAGCTTTCTTT

length: 14
V: TRBV27
size: few
D: NA
J: TRBJ1-4
CDR3: CASSLARRNEKLFF
DNA: TGTGCCAGCAGTTTAGCTAGGAGAAATGAAAAACTGTTTTTT

length: 15
V: TRBV28
size: NA
D: TRBD1
J: TRBJ2-6
CDR3: CASSPGGSGANVLTF
DNA: TGTGCCAGCAGCCCAGGGGGCTCTGGGGCCAACGTCCTGACTTTC

length: 16
V: TRBV13
size: NA
D: TRBD1
J: TRBJ2-7
CDR3: CASSSISGTGFNEQYF
DNA: TGTGCCAGCAGCTCGATCTCCGGGACAGGGTTTAACGAGCAGTACTTC

length: 14
V: TRBV24-1
size: NA
D: NA
J: TRBJ2-7
CDR3: CATSDYGTSYEQYF
DNA: TGTGCCACCAGTGATTATGGCACCTCCTACGAGCAGTACTTC

length: 14
V: TRBV10-3
size: NA
D: TRBD1
J: TRBJ2-5
CDR3: CAISAGQGQETQYF
DNA: TGTGCCATCAGTGCCGGACAGGGACAAGAGACCCAGTACTTC

length: 14
V: TRBV7-6
size: NA
D: NA
J: TRBJ1-3
CDR3: CASSLEDSGNTIYF
DNA: TGTGCCAGCAGCTTAGAGGACAGCGGAAACACCATATATTTT

length: 14
V: TRBV4-3
size: NA
D: TRBD1
J: TRBJ1-2
CDR3: CASSQDGSTGAYTF
DNA: TGCGCCAGCAGCCAAGATGGCTCAACAGGGGCATACACCTTC

length: 11
V: TRBV30
size: NA
D: NA
J: TRBJ1-1
CDR3: CAWNRGTEAFF
DNA: TGTGCCTGGAACCGGGGTACTGAAGCTTTCTTT

length: 13
V: TRBV19
size: NA
D: TRBD1
J: TRBJ1-1
CDR3: CASRPDRGAEAFF
DNA: TGTGCCAGTAGACCGGACAGGGGCGCTGAAGCTTTCTTT

length: 15
V: TRBV6-1
size: NA
D: NA
J: TRBJ1-5
CDR3: CASSDESAGNQPQHF
DNA: TGTGCCAGCAGTGATGAGTCTGCGGGCAATCAGCCCCAGCATTTT

length: 15
V: TRBV6-1
size: NA
D: NA
J: TRBJ2-2
CDR3: CASSEGARGTGELFF
DNA: TGTGCCAGCAGTGAGGGGGCCAGAGGGACCGGGGAGCTGTTTTTT

length: 16
V: TRBV7-7
size: NA
D: NA
J: TRBJ1-6
CDR3: CASSLPGGLDFPPLHF
DNA: TGTGCTAGCAGCCTTCCCGGGGGGTTGGATTTTCCACCCCTCCACTTT

length: 14
V: TRBV27
size: NA
D: TRBD1
J: TRBJ2-5
CDR3: CASSQQGISETQYF
DNA: TGTGCCAGCAGTCAACAGGGGATTAGTGAGACCCAGTACTTC

length: 14
V: TRBV19
size: NA
D: NA
J: TRBJ1-2
CDR3: CASSNGGPGFGYTF
DNA: TGTGCCAGTAGTAACGGGGGACCCGGTTTCGGCTACACCTTC

length: 15
V: TRBV3-1/TRBV3-2
size: NA
D: TRBD1
J: TRBJ2-3
CDR3: CASSQSYRGADTQYF
DNA: TGTGCCAGCAGCCAAAGCTACAGGGGTGCAGATACGCAGTATTTT

length: 16
V: TRBV5-4
size: NA
D: TRBD2
J: TRBJ2-1
CDR3: CASSRLAGSSYNEQFF
DNA: TGTGCCAGCAGTCGACTAGCGGGGAGCTCCTACAATGAGCAGTTCTTC

length: 12
V: TRBV30
size: few
D: NA
J: TRBJ1-4
CDR3: CAWTGGREKLFF
DNA: TGTGCCTGGACGGGGGGTAGGGAAAAACTGTTTTTT

length: 16
V: TRBV6-5
size: NA
D: NA
J: TRBJ1-1
CDR3: CASSFFFPGTDNEAFF
DNA: TGTGCCAGCAGTTTTTTTTTCCCAGGGACTGACAACGAAGCTTTCTTT

length: 16
V: TRBV19
size: NA
D: NA
J: TRBJ1-2
CDR3: CASSIDLYRVRHGYTF
DNA: TGTGCCAGTAGTATAGATTTGTACAGGGTTCGCCATGGCTACACCTTC

length: 13
V: TRBV7-9
size: NA
D: NA
J: TRBJ1-2
CDR3: CASSSQGDYGYTF
DNA: TGTGCCAGCAGCTCCCAAGGGGACTATGGCTACACCTTC

length: 14
V: TRBV27
size: NA
D: TRBD1
J: TRBJ2-2
CDR3: CASSFGQGHGELFF
DNA: TGTGCCAGCAGTTTCGGACAGGGTCACGGGGAGCTGTTTTTT

length: 14
V: TRBV6-5
size: NA
D: TRBD1
J: TRBJ1-5
CDR3: CASRKTGSNQPQHF
DNA: TGTGCCAGCAGGAAGACAGGGAGCAATCAGCCCCAGCATTTT

length: 14
V: TRBV27
size: NA
D: NA
J: TRBJ1-2
CDR3: CASSGLSGDYGYTF
DNA: TGTGCCAGCAGTGGACTATCGGGAGACTATGGCTACACCTTC

length: 18
V: TRBV27
size: NA
D: TRBD1
J: TRBJ1-5
CDR3: CASSNGATGGLSNQPQHF
DNA: TGTGCCAGCAGCAACGGGGCCACAGGGGGACTTAGCAATCAGCCCCAGCATTTT

length: 13
V: TRBV12-3/TRBV12-4
size: NA
D: NA
J: TRBJ1-1
CDR3: CASSLQLRTEAFF
DNA: TGTGCCAGCAGTTTACAACTAAGGACTGAAGCTTTCTTT

length: 17
V: TRBV7-2
size: few
D: TRBD2
J: TRBJ2-1
CDR3: CASSLGTSGGASHEQFF
DNA: TGTGCCAGCAGCTTAGGGACTAGCGGGGGGGCCAGCCATGAGCAGTTCTTC

length: 16
V: TRBV6-5
size: once
D: TRBD1
J: TRBJ1-1
CDR3: CASSYQPGGLGTEAFF
DNA: TGTGCCAGCAGTTACCAACCAGGGGGCTTGGGCACTGAAGCTTTCTTT

length: 16
V: TRBV30
size: NA
D: TRBD1
J: TRBJ1-4
CDR3: CAWSGGQGARNEKLFF
DNA: TGTGCCTGGAGCGGGGGACAGGGGGCCCGGAATGAAAAACTGTTTTTT

length: 12
V: TRBV29-1
size: NA
D: NA
J: TRBJ1-1
CDR3: CSVDVSGIEAFF
DNA: TGCAGCGTTGACGTGTCAGGTATCGAAGCTTTCTTT

length: 14
V: TRBV7-2
size: NA
D: TRBD1
J: TRBJ1-2
CDR3: CASSLRQGGYGYTF
DNA: TGTGCCAGCAGCTTACGTCAGGGGGGCTATGGCTACACCTTC

length: 15
V: TRBV6-5
size: NA
D: NA
J: TRBJ1-3
CDR3: CASSSGRGSGNTIYF
DNA: TGTGCCAGCAGTTCCGGTCGGGGCTCTGGAAACACCATATATTTT

length: 14
V: TRBV18
size: NA
D: TRBD1
J: TRBJ1-6
CDR3: CASSPGQGERPLHF
DNA: TGTGCCAGCTCACCGGGACAGGGAGAGAGACCCCTCCACTTT

length: 12
V: TRBV2
size: once
D: NA
J: TRBJ2-5
CDR3: CASRDSQETQYF
DNA: TGTGCCAGCAGGGACAGTCAAGAGACCCAGTACTTC

length: 13
V: TRBV30
size: NA
D: TRBD1
J: TRBJ1-3
CDR3: CAWSGTAGNTIYF
DNA: TGTGCCTGGAGCGGGACAGCTGGAAACACCATATATTTT

length: 15
V: TRBV4-2
size: NA
D: TRBD1
J: TRBJ1-3
CDR3: CASSQGQGLGNTIYF
DNA: TGTGCCAGCAGCCAAGGACAGGGGTTGGGAAACACCATATATTTT

length: 16
V: TRBV4-1
size: NA
D: NA
J: TRBJ1-3
CDR3: CASSQSGSLSGNTIYF
DNA: TGCGCCAGCAGCCAATCGGGGTCGCTCTCTGGAAACACCATATATTTT

length: 15
V: TRBV4-1
size: NA
D: TRBD1
J: TRBJ1-1
CDR3: CASSQAQGANTEAFF
DNA: TGCGCCAGCAGCCAGGCACAGGGGGCGAACACTGAAGCTTTCTTT

length: 12
V: TRBV30
size: NA
D: NA
J: TRBJ1-5
CDR3: CAWRYSNQPQHF
DNA: TGTGCCTGGAGATATAGCAATCAGCCCCAGCATTTT

length: 13
V: TRBV5-4
size: NA
D: NA
J: TRBJ1-2
CDR3: CASSLRGGYGYTF
DNA: TGTGCCAGCAGCTTGCGGGGAGGGTATGGCTACACCTTC

length: 15
V: TRBV27
size: NA
D: NA
J: TRBJ1-2
CDR3: CASRSPLRGNYGYTF
DNA: TGTGCCAGCAGAAGCCCCCTCCGGGGTAACTATGGCTACACCTTC

length: 16
V: TRBV3-1/TRBV3-2
size: NA
D: TRBD1
J: TRBJ1-1
CDR3: CASSHSDRGDQSGAFF
DNA: TGTGCCAGCAGTCACTCGGACAGGGGCGATCAGAGTGGAGCTTTCTTT